This is a list of T cell receptor beta chains from one sample in a study of T cells in Graves' hyperthyroidism and ophthalmopathy. TCRdb re-analysed the multiplex PCR reads in MiXCR, keeping a single row per CDR3 protein. The table has about 690,000 distinct CDR3 sequences, roughly a sixth seen once. The source material was blood. The source is a man aged 45-60 years with Graves' hyperthyroidism. Both conserved end residues are part of each CDR3. Each record gives: J gene, clone size, V gene, D gene, CDR3 DNA, CDR3 protein. A D gene is named only where the DNA matches it firmly. Rows give clone size only sometimes, using once, few, many, or a class for an expanded clone.

J: TRBJ2-2; size: -; V: TRBV11-2; D: TRBD1; DNA: TGTGCCAGCAGGCGACAGGGGATGAACACCGGGGAGCTGTTTTTT; CDR3: CASRRQGMNTGELFF
J: TRBJ2-5; size: many; V: TRBV15; D: -; DNA: TGTGCCACCAGCACCGGCGGGACCCAGTACTTC; CDR3: CATSTGGTQYF
J: TRBJ2-7; size: many; V: TRBV28; D: -; DNA: TGTGCCAGCAGCTCAACACCTCACTACGAGCAGTACTTC; CDR3: CASSSTPHYEQYF
J: TRBJ2-3; size: -; V: TRBV10-3; D: TRBD2; DNA: TGTGCCATCAGTGCCGGGACTAGCGGATCTAGCACAGATACGCAGTATTTT; CDR3: CAISAGTSGSSTDTQYF
J: TRBJ2-3; size: many; V: TRBV18; D: -; DNA: TGTGCCAGCTCACCAATAGATACGCAGTATTTT; CDR3: CASSPIDTQYF
J: TRBJ2-1; size: many; V: TRBV7-9; D: -; DNA: TGTGCCAGCAGCTTAGTAACTCGACACAATGAGCAGTTCTTC; CDR3: CASSLVTRHNEQFF
J: TRBJ1-4; size: many; V: TRBV27; D: TRBD1; DNA: TGTGCCAGCAGTTTACGGACAGGGCCGGTAACTAATGAAAAACTGTTTTTT; CDR3: CASSLRTGPVTNEKLFF
J: TRBJ1-5; size: many; V: TRBV12-3/TRBV12-4; D: TRBD1; DNA: TGTGCCAGCAGTTTACTAAGGGGGCAACAGCCCCAGCATTTT; CDR3: CASSLLRGQQPQHF
J: TRBJ1-5; size: -; V: TRBV20-1; D: -; DNA: TGCAGTGCTAGGAGGGGTAATAGCAATCAGCCCCAGCATTTT; CDR3: CSARRGNSNQPQHF
J: TRBJ1-1; size: many; V: TRBV12-3/TRBV12-4; D: -; DNA: TGTGCCAGCACGGGCCACCCCGGCACTGAAGCTTTCTTT; CDR3: CASTGHPGTEAFF
J: TRBJ2-7; size: many; V: TRBV11-2; D: TRBD2; DNA: TGTGCCAGCAGCCCGGGGGTAGAAGCGGGAGTAAACGAGCAGTACTTC; CDR3: CASSPGVEAGVNEQYF
J: TRBJ1-3; size: -; V: TRBV11-1; D: -; DNA: TGTGCCAGCAGCCTATCGGACTCGTCCTCTGGAAACACCATATATTTT; CDR3: CASSLSDSSSGNTIYF
J: TRBJ2-7; size: few; V: TRBV15; D: TRBD1; DNA: TGTGCCACCAGCGGACCGGACAGGGGGGACTACAAGCAGTACTTC; CDR3: CATSGPDRGDYKQYF
J: TRBJ1-4; size: -; V: TRBV20-1; D: -; DNA: TGCAGTGCTAGAGATACAGGTTTGGAAAAACTGTTTTTT; CDR3: CSARDTGLEKLFF
J: TRBJ2-2; size: few; V: TRBV20-1; D: TRBD2; DNA: TGCAGTGCTTCCCGGACTAGTGAGAACACCGGGGAGCTGTTTTTT; CDR3: CSASRTSENTGELFF
J: TRBJ2-7; size: many; V: TRBV20-1; D: TRBD2; DNA: TGCAGTGCCTCCGAGGGACTAGCGGACTCCTACGAGCAGTACTTC; CDR3: CSASEGLADSYEQYF
J: TRBJ2-1; size: many; V: TRBV12-3/TRBV12-4; D: TRBD2; DNA: TGTGCCAGCAGTCGAGGGACTAGCGGGAGGAGCGAGAAGCAGTTCTTC; CDR3: CASSRGTSGRSEKQFF
J: TRBJ2-7; size: many; V: TRBV28; D: TRBD2; DNA: TGTGCCAGCAGTTCCGGACTAGCGGGAGGGCCCCACGAGCAGTACTTC; CDR3: CASSSGLAGGPHEQYF
J: TRBJ2-7; size: few; V: TRBV9; D: -; DNA: TGTGCCAGCAGCTCCGGCGGCCTCGTTGAGGACGAGCAGTACTTC; CDR3: CASSSGGLVEDEQYF
J: TRBJ2-3; size: many; V: TRBV10-3; D: TRBD2; DNA: TGTGCCATCAGTTTAGAACTAGCGGGAAGTACAGATACGCAGTATTTT; CDR3: CAISLELAGSTDTQYF
J: TRBJ1-2; size: few; V: TRBV19; D: -; DNA: TGTGCCAGTAGATACCAGGCGTACAACTATGGCTACACCTTC; CDR3: CASRYQAYNYGYTF
J: TRBJ2-5; size: -; V: TRBV25-1; D: -; DNA: TGTGCCAGCAGTGAATTAGAGAATCGGGAGACCCAGTACTTC; CDR3: CASSELENRETQYF
J: TRBJ2-1; size: many; V: TRBV27; D: -; DNA: TGTGCCAGCAGTTTCTACCCGGGACCCCTAACGAGCTCCTACAATGAGCAGTTCTTC; CDR3: CASSFYPGPLTSSYNEQFF
J: TRBJ1-5; size: many; V: TRBV11-2; D: -; DNA: TGTGCCAGCAGCTTTACAGGTAATCAGCCCCAGCATTTT; CDR3: CASSFTGNQPQHF
J: TRBJ2-7; size: -; V: TRBV10-1; D: -; DNA: TGCGCCAGCAGTGAGTCAAATCTAGCAGGACCCTACGAGCAGTACTTC; CDR3: CASSESNLAGPYEQYF
J: TRBJ2-5; size: many; V: TRBV12-3/TRBV12-4; D: TRBD2; DNA: TGTGCCAGCAGTTTTCCCGGGACTAGCGGGTATGCCCAGTACTTC; CDR3: CASSFPGTSGYAQYF
J: TRBJ2-1; size: -; V: TRBV6-5; D: -; DNA: TGTGCCAGCAGTTACACCCGTCAGGGGCCCAATGAGCAGTTCTTC; CDR3: CASSYTRQGPNEQFF
J: TRBJ1-1; size: few; V: TRBV3-1; D: -; DNA: TGTGCCAGCAGCCCATACCCCACTGAGGGCGGCACTGAAGCTTTCTTT; CDR3: CASSPYPTEGGTEAFF
J: TRBJ2-4; size: -; V: TRBV3-1; D: -; DNA: TGTGCCAGCAGCCAAGGGCCTCTCGGGCACATTCAGTACTTC; CDR3: CASSQGPLGHIQYF
J: TRBJ1-4; size: few; V: TRBV6-1; D: -; DNA: TGTGCCAGCAGTCCTAATCCGGGCCTCCCAGCTGAAAAACTGTTTTTT; CDR3: CASSPNPGLPAEKLFF
J: TRBJ2-1; size: -; V: TRBV7-2; D: TRBD1; DNA: TGTGCCAGCAGCTTAGACCGGGACAGGTTCTACAATGAGCAGTTCTTC; CDR3: CASSLDRDRFYNEQFF
J: TRBJ1-2; size: few; V: TRBV4-2; D: -; DNA: TGTGCCAGCAGCCAAGTGGGTAGGGCCTATGGCTACACCTTC; CDR3: CASSQVGRAYGYTF
J: TRBJ1-3; size: once; V: TRBV30; D: -; DNA: TGTGCCTGGAGTGTATATGGACGGTCTCGAAACACCATATATTTT; CDR3: CAWSVYGRSRNTIYF
J: TRBJ1-2; size: few; V: TRBV29-1; D: TRBD1; DNA: TGCAGCGTCGTCGGGACAGGGGGCGGCTACACCTTC; CDR3: CSVVGTGGGYTF
J: TRBJ1-5; size: -; V: TRBV7-8; D: -; DNA: TGTGCCAGCAGCTTAGCTCTGGGGATGCCTAGCAATCAGCCCCAGCATTTT; CDR3: CASSLALGMPSNQPQHF
J: TRBJ2-3; size: few; V: TRBV2; D: TRBD2; DNA: TGTGCCAGCACCTTAGCGGGAGCGGGAGATACGCAGTATTTT; CDR3: CASTLAGAGDTQYF
J: TRBJ2-5; size: many; V: TRBV28; D: TRBD1; DNA: TGTGCCAGCAGTCGGAGACAGGGGCAAGAGACCCAGTACTTC; CDR3: CASSRRQGQETQYF
J: TRBJ1-2; size: few; V: TRBV3-1; D: -; DNA: TGTGCCAGCAGCCAACCCTCCGGGACAACCTATGGCTACACCTTC; CDR3: CASSQPSGTTYGYTF
J: TRBJ2-7; size: -; V: TRBV6-1; D: -; DNA: TGTGCCAGCAAACCGGGACCCTCTGGGATCGAGCAGTACTTC; CDR3: CASKPGPSGIEQYF
J: TRBJ2-1; size: -; V: TRBV13; D: TRBD1; DNA: TGTGCCAGTGGGGACAGGGCCTCCTACAATGAGCAGTTCTTC; CDR3: CASGDRASYNEQFF
J: TRBJ1-5; size: many; V: TRBV12-3/TRBV12-4; D: TRBD1; DNA: TGTGCCAGCAGGGACAGGGTAATCGGTCAGCCCCAGCATTTT; CDR3: CASRDRVIGQPQHF
J: TRBJ2-2; size: few; V: TRBV9; D: -; DNA: TGTGCCAGCAGCGAAGATCCTAGGAACACCGGGGAGCTGTTTTTT; CDR3: CASSEDPRNTGELFF
J: TRBJ2-2; size: -; V: TRBV3-1; D: -; DNA: TGTGCCAGCAGCCAAAGGGGACTCACCGGGGAGCTGTTTTTT; CDR3: CASSQRGLTGELFF
J: TRBJ2-7; size: -; V: TRBV5-1; D: -; DNA: TGCGCCAGCAGCTTGGATTTAGTGGGCAGTGGAAGCTACGAGCAGTACTTC; CDR3: CASSLDLVGSGSYEQYF
J: TRBJ2-7; size: -; V: TRBV19; D: -; DNA: TGTGCCAGTAGATCCAGGGGTAGGCACGAGCAGTACTTC; CDR3: CASRSRGRHEQYF
J: TRBJ2-2; size: -; V: TRBV7-9; D: TRBD2; DNA: TGTGCCAGCAGCTTACCTTACGAGCGGGGGAACACCGGGGAGCTGTTTTTT; CDR3: CASSLPYERGNTGELFF
J: TRBJ2-7; size: many; V: TRBV27; D: TRBD2; DNA: TGTGCCAGCAGTTTATCCACTAGCGGGAGGAATGAGCAGTACTTC; CDR3: CASSLSTSGRNEQYF
J: TRBJ2-1; size: -; V: TRBV2; D: TRBD2; DNA: TGTGCCAGCAGTATACTAGCGGGGAGAATCAATGAGCAGTTCTTC; CDR3: CASSILAGRINEQFF
J: TRBJ2-3; size: many; V: TRBV12-3/TRBV12-4; D: TRBD2; DNA: TGTGCCAGCACCCGAGAGCGGGAGATTAGCACAGATACGCAGTATTTT; CDR3: CASTREREISTDTQYF
J: TRBJ2-7; size: many; V: TRBV5-4; D: -; DNA: TGTGCCAGCAGCTTTGTTCGGGACAACGAGCAGTACTTC; CDR3: CASSFVRDNEQYF
J: TRBJ2-7; size: few; V: TRBV19; D: -; DNA: TGTGCCAGTAGCCCGTTTAGAGGGTACGAGCAGTACTTC; CDR3: CASSPFRGYEQYF
J: TRBJ1-1; size: -; V: TRBV24-1; D: -; DNA: TGTGCCACTACCCCAGGGAGCGGCACTGAAGCTTTCTTT; CDR3: CATTPGSGTEAFF
J: TRBJ1-1; size: few; V: TRBV6-2/TRBV6-3; D: -; DNA: TGTGCCAGCAGTTACTGGACAGCGAACACTGAAGCTTTCTTT; CDR3: CASSYWTANTEAFF
J: TRBJ2-2; size: few; V: TRBV7-3; D: -; DNA: TGTGCCAGCAGCCGGGTGAGAACCGGGGAGCTGTTTTTT; CDR3: CASSRVRTGELFF
J: TRBJ2-5; size: many; V: TRBV12-3/TRBV12-4; D: -; DNA: TGTGCCAGCAGTTTAGTGTGGGGGCGAGAGACCCAGTACTTC; CDR3: CASSLVWGRETQYF
J: TRBJ2-5; size: -; V: TRBV30; D: TRBD2; DNA: TGTGCCTGGAGTGTACAACTAGCGGAGACCCAGTACTTC; CDR3: CAWSVQLAETQYF
J: TRBJ2-3; size: many; V: TRBV2; D: -; DNA: TGTGCCAGCAGCACCACACAGGGAAATACGCAGTATTTT; CDR3: CASSTTQGNTQYF